The 20 T cell receptor beta chains listed next were all sequenced from one sample in a study of cytomegalovirus exposure and HLA in healthy donors. The PCR was carried out with 60 Vbeta primers and 13 Jbeta primers. Repertoires were generated with immunoSEQ multiplex PCR, while TCRdb's copy carries only in-frame clones and drops some. The data contain under 45,000 clones, around 60% of them singletons. Sequencing was done on a sample of PBMCs. Every receptor here comes from a human donor in good health.

This clone was seen more than once but under ten times. V usage is TRBV9 and J usage is TRBJ2-1; 12 positions match TRBD2. This CDR3 comprises 15 residues. Looked up from germline, CDR1 is SGDLS and CDR2 is YYNGEE. V shed 4 bases and J 7 bases; nucleotides not matched to a gene: 6. DNA of the CDR3: TGTGCCAGCAGCCCCTGGACTAGCGGGATGAATGAGCAGTTCTTC. This codes for CASSPWTSGMNEQFF.

V is TRBV2 and J is TRBJ1-5; D uncertain. This CDR3 has 14 amino acids. Germline V gene data show CDR1 as SNHLY and CDR2 as FYNNEI. Trimming pared 6 bases from V and 0 bases from J, leaving 9 bases between. The CDR3 DNA follows: TGTGCCAGCAGAGGAGGGAATAGCAATCAGCCCCAGCATTTT. It specifies CASRGGNSNQPQHF. The full variable domain, with the rest looked up from reference TRBV2 and TRBJ1-5, is EPEVTQTPSHQVTQMGQEVILRCVPISNHLYFYWYRQILGQKVEFLVSFYNNEISEKSEIFDDQFSVERPDGSNFTLKIRSTKLEDSAMYFCASRGGNSNQPQHFGDGTRLSIL.

This chain uses TRBV30 with TRBJ1-1, with D maybe TRBD1 (5 bases). CDR1 is GTSNPN and CDR2 is SVGIG in the germline V gene (reference sequence). Trimming removed 0 bases from V and 4 bases from J, with 15 bases in between. The CDR3 covers 15 residues. Here the CDR3 reads CAWSVLGGGGTEAFF. CDR3 in DNA: TGTGCCTGGAGTGTACTCGGGGGGGGAGGCACTGAAGCTTTCTTT.

This chain links TRBV6-6 with TRBJ2-5, with D possibly TRBD1 on 6 matching bases. The CDR3 contains 14 residues. Trimming left V 8 bases short and J 5 bases short, with 18 bases between. Germline V gene lookup returns CDR1 MNHNY and CDR2 SVGAGI (reference sequence). CDR3 protein: CASSSFRGLETQYF. In nucleotides, the CDR3 is TGTGCCAGCTCTTCATTTAGGGGGTTGGAGACCCAGTACTTC.

This rearrangement joins TRBV30 to TRBJ1-2; D perhaps matches TRBD1 (5 bases). Germline loops: CDR1 GTSNPN, CDR2 SVGIG (reference sequence). CDR3 length: 13 residues. V was trimmed by 1 base and J by 3 bases, leaving 9 bases between them. CDR3 bases: TGTGCCTGGAGTGGCGGGGGAGACTATGGCTACACCTTC. Amino acid sequence: CAWSGGGDYGYTF.

There are a few counts of this clone. The chain is built from TRBV5-4 and TRBJ1-2; no firm D call. The CDR3 is 15 amino acids. Germline V CDR1 and CDR2: SGHNT, YYREEE (reference sequence). Deletions cut 2 bases from V and 2 bases from J, with 13 bases between. The DNA of the CDR3 is TGTGCCAGCAGCTTATCACTCGACAAGAACTATGGCTACACCTTC. It codes for CASSLSLDKNYGYTF.

The gene calls are TRBV4-1 and TRBJ1-2; 9 bases are shared with TRBD1. The CDR3 has 14 residues. The trim removed 3 bases at V and 8 bases at J, leaving 7 bases unmatched. Germline CDR1 MGHRA, CDR2 YSYEKL. The CDR3 region has the DNA TGCGCCAGCAGCCATTACCTCACAGGGGGCGGCTACACCTTC. Residues: CASSHYLTGGGYTF.

This clone was seen a few times. One end of the junction fails to match germline, which may point to a read error. The chain recombines TRBV7-7 with TRBJ2-1, with TRBD2 matching over 10 bases. Germline CDR1 reads SSHAT; CDR2 reads FNYEAQ (reference sequence). The CDR3 is 15 amino acids. DNA for the CDR3: TGTGCTAGCAGCTTCCGCCTAGCGGGGGCGGGTGAGCAGTTCTTC. Amino acid sequence: CASSFRLAGAGEQFF.

This clone was detected a few times. V usage is TRBV7-9 and J usage is TRBJ1-2; a weak D match, TRBD1 (5 bases). This CDR3 is 14 amino acids long. With 3 bases removed from V and 8 bases from J, the gap between germline ends came to 16 bases. Germline CDR1 is SEHNR and CDR2 is FQNEAQ (reference sequence). CDR3 sequence reads: CASSFRGVEEGYTF. The CDR3 coding sequence is TGTGCCAGCAGCTTTCGGGGGGTCGAGGAAGGCTACACCTTC.

This chain joins TRBV27 and TRBJ1-2, with 7 bases identical to TRBD1. Germline CDR1 and CDR2: MNHEY and SMNVEV (reference sequence). This CDR3 has 13 amino acids. The J segment lost 8 bases and the V segment lost 4 bases, leaving 7 bases of the junction unmatched. The CDR3 loop is CASSSTRQGGYTF. CDR3 sequence (DNA): TGTGCCAGCAGTTCGACGCGACAGGGCGGCTACACCTTC.

This clone showed up just a few times. The chain has TRBV28 and TRBJ2-3; D possibly corresponds to TRBD2 (5 bases). Germline CDR1 is MDHEN and CDR2 is SYDVKM. The length of the CDR3 is 16 residues. With 6 bases removed from V and 3 bases from J, the gap between germline ends came to 19 bases. CDR3 loop: CASRSWRRQKTDTQYF. CDR3 DNA sequence: TGTGCCAGCAGAAGCTGGAGGCGGCAGAAGACAGATACGCAGTATTTT. Together with reference TRBV28 and TRBJ2-3, the CDR3 gives the full variable domain: DVKVTQSSRYLVKRTGEKVFLECVQDMDHENMFWYRQDPGLGLRLIYFSYDVKMKEKGDIPEGYSVSREKKERFSLILESASTNQTSMYLCASRSWRRQKTDTQYFGPGTRLTVL.

The rearrangement links TRBV10-3 to TRBJ2-7, with 7 bases lining up with TRBD1. This CDR3 is 16 amino acids long. Germline V CDR1 and CDR2: ENHRY, SYGVKD. V lost 0 bases to trimming and J lost 4 bases; unmatched junction nucleotides: 9. The CDR3 protein is CAISESTGMREYEQYF. CDR3 sequence (DNA): TGTGCCATCAGTGAGTCGACAGGGATGAGGGAGTACGAGCAGTACTTC.

The V and J genes are TRBV4-1 and TRBJ1-4, with unresolved D. In germline, CDR1 is MGHRA, CDR2 YSYEKL. V shed 0 bases and J shed 5 bases, with 10 bases lying between them. The CDR3 spans 15 residues. CDR3 sequence: CASSQDQYKNEKLFF. DNA of the CDR3: TGCGCCAGCAGCCAAGATCAGTACAAGAATGAAAAACTGTTTTTT.

V is TRBV20-1 and J is TRBJ1-1; no clear D gene. The CDR3 has 11 amino acids. V lost 6 bases and J 4 bases, leaving 9 bases between the germline ends. Looked up from germline, CDR1 is DFQATT and CDR2 is SNEGSKA (reference sequence). The CDR3 reads CSATDGTEAFF. DNA of the CDR3: TGCAGTGCGACTGACGGCACTGAAGCTTTCTTT.

This clone was observed a handful of times. DNA for the CDR3: TGTGCCAGCAGCTTGGAGAGCTCCTACAATGAGCAGTTCTTC. It translates to CASSLESSYNEQFF. The genes are TRBV7-2 and TRBJ2-1; D is uncertain. The CDR3 is made up of 14 amino acids. Germline V gene sequence: CDR1 SGHTA, CDR2 FQGNSA. The V end lost 3 bases, the J end lost 0 bases, and 6 bases lay between the germline ends.

Only a few counts were recorded for this clone. The rearrangement uses TRBV7-9 and TRBJ2-3, with D unresolved. The V gene's germline CDR1 is SEHNR and CDR2 FQNEAQ (reference sequence). This CDR3 contains 11 residues. V was cut by 5 bases and J by 3 bases, with 3 bases left in between. CDR3: CASSQTDTQYF. Written as DNA, the CDR3 is TGTGCCAGCAGCCAAACAGATACGCAGTATTTT. The variable domain in full, with the rest retrieved from reference TRBV7-9 and TRBJ2-3, is DTGVSQNPRHKITKRGQNVTFRCDPISEHNRLYWYRQTLGQGPEFLTYFQNEAQLEKSRLLSDRFSAERPKGSFSTLEIQRTEQGDSAMYLCASSQTDTQYFGPGTRLTVL.

The table lists this clone with a count of one. This chain uses TRBV29-1 with TRBJ2-3; TRBD1 matches at 7 bases. The CDR3 has 14 residues. Trimming took 6 bases from V and 2 from J; bases not matched to a gene: 8. Germline CDR1 reads SQVTM; CDR2 reads ANQGSEA. CDR3 nucleotides: TGCAGCGTCGCTGGGACAGCATACACAGATACGCAGTATTTT. Translation: CSVAGTAYTDTQYF.

This clone was picked up a small number of times. The V gene is TRBV5-1, the J gene TRBJ2-7, with D maybe TRBD1 (6 bases). Germline V gene data show CDR1 as SGHRS and CDR2 as YFSETQ. The V end was cut by 4 bases, the J end by 6 bases, with 17 bases between. The CDR3 contains 14 residues. This CDR3 reads CASSLRQERGEQYF. CDR3 coding DNA: TGCGCCAGCAGCCTCAGACAGGAAAGAGGCGAGCAGTACTTC.

The chain combines TRBV25-1 with TRBJ1-6, with D perhaps matching TRBD1 (5 bases). Trimming pared 3 bases from V and 9 bases from J, leaving 9 bases between. The length of the CDR3 is 13 residues. CDR1 and CDR2 (germline): MGHDK, SYGVNS. The CDR3 is CASSDRVGSPLHF. The CDR3 bases are TGTGCCAGCAGTGACAGGGTCGGTTCACCCCTCCACTTT.

This sequence joins TRBV28 and TRBJ2-3, with no clear D. The CDR3 runs to 11 residues. V was pared by 6 bases and J by 5 bases, with 6 bases between. Germline V gives CDR1 MDHEN, CDR2 SYDVKM. The CDR3 reads CASRRRDTQYF. Here the CDR3 DNA reads TGTGCCAGCAGACGTAGAGATACGCAGTATTTT.